This T cell receptor (beta chain) was profiled in a study of radiotherapy plus CTLA-4 blockade in lung cancer. Study context: Among patients, about 17% showed objective responses, and approximately 31% had disease control.

Sequencing used immunoSEQ multiplex PCR; TCRdb keeps in-frame clones, though not all of them. Of roughly 98,000 clones listed, around 86% are singletons. General study results and limits: After treatment with radiotherapy plus ipilimumab, TCR clones that came from the tumor expanded in blood. Early clonal dynamics of blood T cells, together with interferon-beta, were reported as the best response predictor.

A note on this clone: Its specificity is unknown.

From germline, CDR1 is MNHEY and CDR2 SMNVEV (reference sequence). Trimming at V came to 7 bases and at J to 6 bases, leaving 9 bases not matched to a gene. This CDR3 contains 16 residues. Sample: peripheral blood, taken from a patient treated with radiotherapy plus ipilimumab. The chain combines TRBV27 with TRBJ2-1; 13 nucleotides line up with TRBD2. The sequence came from a human donor with non-small cell lung cancer who had a partial response to radiotherapy plus ipilimumab. CDR3 in amino acids: CASNRAGLAGSNEQFF. The CDR3 nucleotides are TGTGCCAGCAATAGAGCGGGACTAGCGGGAAGCAATGAGCAGTTCTTC.